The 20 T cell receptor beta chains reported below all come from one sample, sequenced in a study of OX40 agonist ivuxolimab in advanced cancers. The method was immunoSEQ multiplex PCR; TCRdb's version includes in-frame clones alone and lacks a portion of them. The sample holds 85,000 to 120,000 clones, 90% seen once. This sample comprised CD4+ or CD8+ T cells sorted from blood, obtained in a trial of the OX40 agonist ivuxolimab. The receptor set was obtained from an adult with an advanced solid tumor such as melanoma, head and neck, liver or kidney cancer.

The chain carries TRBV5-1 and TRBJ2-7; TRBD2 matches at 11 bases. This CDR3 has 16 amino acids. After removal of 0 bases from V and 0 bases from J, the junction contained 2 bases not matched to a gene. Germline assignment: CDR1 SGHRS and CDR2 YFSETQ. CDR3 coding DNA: TGCGCCAGCAGCTTGGATAGCGGGGGGGCCTCCTACGAGCAGTACTTC. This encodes CASSLDSGGASYEQYF. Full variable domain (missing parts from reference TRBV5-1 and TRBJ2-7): KAGVTQTPRYLIKTRGQQVTLSCSPISGHRSVSWYQQTPGQGLQFLFEYFSETQRNKGNFPGRFSGRQFSNSRSEMNVSTLELGDSALYLCASSLDSGGASYEQYFGPGTRLTVT.

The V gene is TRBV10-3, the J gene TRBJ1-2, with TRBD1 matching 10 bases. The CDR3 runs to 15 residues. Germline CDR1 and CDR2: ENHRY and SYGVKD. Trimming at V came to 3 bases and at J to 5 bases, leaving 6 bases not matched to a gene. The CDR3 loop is CAISDKGQGLYGYTF. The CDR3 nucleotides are TGTGCCATCAGTGATAAGGGACAGGGGTTATATGGCTACACCTTC.

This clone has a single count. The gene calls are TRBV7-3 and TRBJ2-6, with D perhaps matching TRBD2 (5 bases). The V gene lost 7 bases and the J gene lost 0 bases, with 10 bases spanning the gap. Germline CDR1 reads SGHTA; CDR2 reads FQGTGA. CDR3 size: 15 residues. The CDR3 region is CASTRGASGANVLTF. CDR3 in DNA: TGTGCCAGCACTCGGGGTGCCTCTGGGGCCAACGTCCTGACTTTC.

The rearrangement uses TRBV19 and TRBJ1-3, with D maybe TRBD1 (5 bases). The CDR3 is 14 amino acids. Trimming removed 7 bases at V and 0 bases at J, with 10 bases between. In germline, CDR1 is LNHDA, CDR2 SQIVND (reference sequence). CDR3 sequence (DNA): TGTGCCAGTACCCGGACAAACTCTGGAAACACCATATATTTT. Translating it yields CASTRTNSGNTIYF.

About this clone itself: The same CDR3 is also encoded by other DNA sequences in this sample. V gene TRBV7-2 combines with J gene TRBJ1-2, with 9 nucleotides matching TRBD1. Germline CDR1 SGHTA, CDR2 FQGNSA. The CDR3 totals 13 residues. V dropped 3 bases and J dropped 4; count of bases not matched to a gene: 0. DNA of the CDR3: TGTGCCAGCAGCTTGGGACAGGGCTATGGCTACACCTTC. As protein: CASSLGQGYGYTF. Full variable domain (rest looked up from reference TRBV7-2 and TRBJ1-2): GAGVSQSPSNKVTEKGKDVELRCDPISGHTALYWYRQSLGQGLEFLIYFQGNSAPDKSGLPSDRFSAERTGGSVSTLTIQRTQQEDSAVYLCASSLGQGYGYTFGSGTRLTVV.

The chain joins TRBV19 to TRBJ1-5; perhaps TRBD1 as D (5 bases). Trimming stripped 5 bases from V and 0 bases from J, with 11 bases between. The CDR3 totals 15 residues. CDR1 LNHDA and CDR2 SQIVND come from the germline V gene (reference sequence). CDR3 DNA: TGTGCCAGTAGTCTCCAGGGTCTTAGCAATCAGCCCCAGCATTTT. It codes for CASSLQGLSNQPQHF.

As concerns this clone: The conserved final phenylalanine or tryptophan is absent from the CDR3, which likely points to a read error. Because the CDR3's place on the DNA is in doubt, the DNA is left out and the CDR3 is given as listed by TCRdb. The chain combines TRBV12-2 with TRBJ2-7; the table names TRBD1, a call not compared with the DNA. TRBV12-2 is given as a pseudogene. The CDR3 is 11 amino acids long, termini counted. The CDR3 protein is CASRFNREMSI.

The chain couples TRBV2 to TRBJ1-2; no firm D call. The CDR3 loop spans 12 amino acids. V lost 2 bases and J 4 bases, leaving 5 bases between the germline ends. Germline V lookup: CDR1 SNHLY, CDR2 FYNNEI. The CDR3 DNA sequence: TGTGCCAGCAGTGAACGGACCTATGGCTACACCTTC. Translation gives CASSERTYGYTF.

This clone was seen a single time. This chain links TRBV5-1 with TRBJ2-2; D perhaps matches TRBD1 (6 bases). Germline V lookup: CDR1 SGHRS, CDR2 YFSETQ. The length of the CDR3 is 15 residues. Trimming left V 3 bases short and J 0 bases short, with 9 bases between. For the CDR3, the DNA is TGCGCCAGCAGCTCACAGGGTGCGAACACCGGGGAGCTGTTTTTT. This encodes CASSSQGANTGELFF.

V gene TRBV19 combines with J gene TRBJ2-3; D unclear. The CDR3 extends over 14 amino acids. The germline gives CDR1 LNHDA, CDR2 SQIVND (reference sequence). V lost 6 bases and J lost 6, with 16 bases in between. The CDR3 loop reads CASRRTLPGDTQYF. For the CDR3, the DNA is TGTGCCAGTAGACGAACCTTGCCTGGGGATACGCAGTATTTT.

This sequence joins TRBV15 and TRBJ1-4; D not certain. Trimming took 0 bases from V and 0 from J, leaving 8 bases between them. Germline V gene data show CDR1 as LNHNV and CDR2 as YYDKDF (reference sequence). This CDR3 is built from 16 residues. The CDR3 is CATSREAASTNEKLFF. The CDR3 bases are TGTGCCACCAGCAGAGAGGCAGCCTCAACTAATGAAAAACTGTTTTTT.

The CDR3 sequence is CASSYSLGAFF. The CDR3 DNA follows: TGTGCCAGCAGTTACTCCCTTGGAGCTTTCTTT. The chain combines TRBV6-6 with TRBJ1-1; D is ambiguous. The V gene lost 0 bases and the J gene lost 10 bases, with 6 bases spanning the gap. CDR3 length: 11 residues. In germline, CDR1 is MNHNY, CDR2 SVGAGI (reference sequence).

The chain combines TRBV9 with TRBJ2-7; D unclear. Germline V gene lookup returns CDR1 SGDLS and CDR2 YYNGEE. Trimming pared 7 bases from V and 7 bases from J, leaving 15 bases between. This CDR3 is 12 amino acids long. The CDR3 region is CASDDLSGEQYF. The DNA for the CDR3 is TGTGCCAGCGACGACCTCTCTGGGGAGCAGTACTTC. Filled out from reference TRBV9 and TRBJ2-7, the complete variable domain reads DSGVTQTPKHLITATGQRVTLRCSPRSGDLSVYWYQQSLDQGLQFLIQYYNGEERAKGNILERFSAQQFPDLHSELNLSSLELGDSALYFCASDDLSGEQYFGPGTRLTVT.

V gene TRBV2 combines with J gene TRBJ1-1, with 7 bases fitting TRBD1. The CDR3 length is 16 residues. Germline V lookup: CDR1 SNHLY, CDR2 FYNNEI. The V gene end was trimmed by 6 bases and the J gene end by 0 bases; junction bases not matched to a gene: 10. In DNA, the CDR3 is TGTGCCAGCAGGATGGGACAGTGGAACATGAACACTGAAGCTTTCTTT. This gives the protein CASRMGQWNMNTEAFF.

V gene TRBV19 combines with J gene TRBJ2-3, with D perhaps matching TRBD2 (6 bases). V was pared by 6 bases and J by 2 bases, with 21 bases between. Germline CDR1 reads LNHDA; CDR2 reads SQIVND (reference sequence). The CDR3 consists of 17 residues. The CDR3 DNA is TGTGCCAGTAGGGACGGGGGAGAACCTCATGCCACAGATACGCAGTATTTT. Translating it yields CASRDGGEPHATDTQYF.

CDR3 region: CASSLGAGRLGYF. As DNA, the CDR3 is TGTGCCAGCAGCTTAGGAGCCGGACGTCTTGGGTACTTC. The V call is TRBV7-9, the J call TRBJ2-5; D gene uncertain. Trimming left V 1 base short and J 13 bases short, with 16 bases between. The CDR3 spans 13 residues. The germline CDR1 and CDR2 sequences are SEHNR and FQNEAQ (reference sequence).

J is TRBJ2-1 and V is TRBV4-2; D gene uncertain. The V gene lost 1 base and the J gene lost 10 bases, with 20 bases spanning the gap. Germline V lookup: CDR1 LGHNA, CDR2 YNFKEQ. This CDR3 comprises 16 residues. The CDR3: CASSQGQSSAHGEQFF. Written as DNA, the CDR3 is TGTGCCAGCAGCCAAGGGCAGTCTTCCGCCCACGGGGAGCAGTTCTTC.

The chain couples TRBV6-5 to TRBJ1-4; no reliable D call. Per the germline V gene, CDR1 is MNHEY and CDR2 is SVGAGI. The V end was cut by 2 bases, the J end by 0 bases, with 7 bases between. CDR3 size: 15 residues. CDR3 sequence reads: CASSYTEPTNEKLFF. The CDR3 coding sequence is TGTGCCAGCAGTTACACGGAACCAACTAATGAAAAACTGTTTTTT.

The CDR3 DNA sequence: TGCAGCGTTGGCCACACAGATACGCAGTATTTT. The encoded protein is CSVGHTDTQYF. The gene calls are TRBV29-1 and TRBJ2-3, with no clear D. The germline V and J ends were trimmed by 4 bases and 2 bases, with 4 bases remaining between them. Germline loops: CDR1 SQVTM, CDR2 ANQGSEA. This CDR3 is built from 11 residues.

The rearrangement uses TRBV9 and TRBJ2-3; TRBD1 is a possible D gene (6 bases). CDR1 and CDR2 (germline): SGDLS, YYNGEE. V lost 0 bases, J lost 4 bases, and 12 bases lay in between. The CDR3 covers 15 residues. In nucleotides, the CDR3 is TGTGCCAGCAGCGTAGGGGTGGGGGCCTCAGATACGCAGTATTTT. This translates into CASSVGVGASDTQYF.